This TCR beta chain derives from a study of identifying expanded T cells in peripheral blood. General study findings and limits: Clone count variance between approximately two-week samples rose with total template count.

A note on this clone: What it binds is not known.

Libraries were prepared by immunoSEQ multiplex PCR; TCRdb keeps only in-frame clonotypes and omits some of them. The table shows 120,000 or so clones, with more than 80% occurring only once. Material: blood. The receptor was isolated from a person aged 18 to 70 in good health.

The CDR3 nucleotides are TGTGCCAGCAACCCAGGACAGGGAGAGACAACTAATGAAAAACTGTTTTTT. Amino acid sequence: CASNPGQGETTNEKLFF. The chain combines TRBV7-9 with TRBJ1-4, with 8 bases lining up with TRBD1. The V segment lost 7 bases and the J segment 0 bases; nucleotides outside the gene matches: 10. Germline CDR1 and CDR2: SEHNR and FQNEAQ (reference sequence). The CDR3 is 17 residues long.